The 14 T cell receptor beta chains presented below share a single source sample, sequenced in a study of blood T cell repertoires in COVID-19. Assay: immunoSEQ multiplex PCR; the TCRdb copy retains only in-frame clones and omits some. The sample lists 45,000 to 65,000 clones; around nine tenths were seen once. Sequenced material: peripheral blood. These receptors were taken from a man aged 80 or over with active or convalescent COVID-19.

This clone is a singleton in its sample. The chain employs TRBV10-3 and TRBJ2-1; the match to TRBD1 covers 10 bases. The CDR3 is 15 residues long. The V and J ends lost 4 bases and 6 bases, in that order; junction bases with no gene match: 6. Germline V gene data show CDR1 as ENHRY and CDR2 as SYGVKD. CDR3 nucleotide sequence: TGTGCCATCAGTGTTGCGGGACAGGGGCTCAATGAGCAGTTCTTC. It codes for CAISVAGQGLNEQFF.

This rearrangement joins TRBV11-2 to TRBJ2-7; tentative D call: TRBD1 (5 bases). CDR3 length: 14 residues. Germline CDR1 is SGHAT and CDR2 is FQNNGV. Trimming took off 2 bases at V and 2 bases at J, with 10 bases between the two ends. Written as DNA, the CDR3 is TGTGCCAGCAGCTTAAGGACATTTCCCTACGAGCAGTACTTC. This sequence encodes CASSLRTFPYEQYF.

This sequence joins TRBV4-3 and TRBJ2-1, with 10 bases matching TRBD2. Germline lookup yields CDR1 LGHNA and CDR2 YSLEER. CDR3 length: 16 residues. After removal of 0 bases from V and 9 bases from J, the junction contained 8 bases not matched to a gene. The CDR3 loop reads CASSQEGLAGEGEQFF. The CDR3 DNA is TGCGCCAGCAGCCAAGAGGGCCTAGCGGGAGAGGGTGAGCAGTTCTTC.

The rearrangement joins TRBV29-1 to TRBJ1-5, with 10 nucleotides matching TRBD1. Germline CDR1 and CDR2: SQVTM and ANQGSEA. The V segment lost 6 bases and the J segment 7 bases; nucleotides outside the gene matches: 3. The CDR3 spans 12 residues. The CDR3 spells CSVGQGGQPQHF. In DNA, the CDR3 is TGCAGCGTCGGACAGGGGGGACAGCCCCAGCATTTT.

This chain connects TRBV7-2 to TRBJ2-7; D perhaps matches TRBD2 (6 bases). CDR1 and CDR2 (germline): SGHTA, FQGNSA. This CDR3 comprises 14 residues. V was pared by 2 bases and J by 6 bases, with 14 bases between. CDR3 in DNA: TGTGCCAGCAGCTTATCCGCTAGCGTCGGCGAGCAGTACTTC. Translating gives CASSLSASVGEQYF.

The rearrangement links TRBV19 to TRBJ2-5, with 7 bases identical to TRBD1. CDR3 size: 15 residues. Trimming at V came to 6 bases and at J to 3 bases, leaving 10 bases not matched to a gene. The germline CDR1 and CDR2 sequences are LNHDA and SQIVND (reference sequence). CDR3 nucleotide sequence: TGTGCCAGTAGCAAGACAGGGTTGGGAGAAGAGACCCAGTACTTC. Translation: CASSKTGLGEETQYF.

The chain is built from TRBV10-3 and TRBJ1-5; D ambiguous. The CDR3 length is 15 residues. V was cut by 10 bases and J by 0 bases, with 16 bases left in between. CDR1 is ENHRY and CDR2 is SYGVKD in the germline V gene. This CDR3 reads CATLTVSYSNQPQHF. DNA of the CDR3: TGTGCCACACTTACAGTGAGCTATAGCAATCAGCCCCAGCATTTT.

The chain employs TRBV5-1 and TRBJ2-5; possible D gene TRBD1, 5 bases. The CDR3 is 15 residues long. Germline CDR1 reads SGHRS; CDR2 reads YFSETQ. Between the trimmed V and J ends, which lost 5 bases and 1 base, there was a span of 15 bases. The CDR3 DNA sequence: TGCGCCAGCAGTTCAACAGGCCTGGCCCAAGAGACCCAGTACTTC. Protein product: CASSSTGLAQETQYF. Filled out from reference TRBV5-1 and TRBJ2-5, the complete variable domain reads KAGVTQTPRYLIKTRGQQVTLSCSPISGHRSVSWYQQTPGQGLQFLFEYFSETQRNKGNFPGRFSGRQFSNSRSEMNVSTLELGDSALYLCASSSTGLAQETQYFGPGTRLLVL.

This rearrangement joins TRBV4-2 to TRBJ2-2, with a possible D match to TRBD2 (6 bases). Germline V CDR1 and CDR2: LGHNA, YNFKEQ. With 6 bases removed from V and 1 base from J, the gap between germline ends came to 9 bases. CDR3 size: 14 residues. In DNA form, the CDR3 reads TGTGCCAGCAGACACGGGGGGAACACCGGGGAGCTGTTTTTT. Translating it yields CASRHGGNTGELFF.

V usage is TRBV7-8 and J usage is TRBJ2-3, with TRBD2 identical over 8 bases. Germline lookup yields CDR1 SGHVS and CDR2 FQNEAQ. This CDR3 is 18 amino acids long. Trimming took 5 bases from V and 3 from J; bases not matched to a gene: 16. CDR3 sequence (DNA): TGTGCCAGCAGCCCCAGTTTGGGCAGCGGGAGAGGGACAGATACGCAGTATTTT. Its protein product is CASSPSLGSGRGTDTQYF.

The chain carries TRBV27 and TRBJ1-2, with D possibly being TRBD1 (6 bases). The germline gives CDR1 MNHEY, CDR2 SMNVEV (reference sequence). CDR3 length equals 15 residues. The V end was cut by 6 bases, the J end by 1 base, with 15 bases between. The CDR3 spells CASRIGRGDNYGYTF. For the CDR3, the DNA is TGTGCCAGCAGAATAGGCAGGGGCGATAACTATGGCTACACCTTC.

The chain recombines TRBV5-1 with TRBJ2-5, with TRBD1 identical over 7 bases. CDR1 is SGHRS and CDR2 is YFSETQ in the germline V gene. The CDR3 sequence is 16 residues long. Trimming cost V 3 bases and J 2 bases; bases outside gene matches: 10. For the CDR3, the DNA is TGCGCCAGCAGCTACTCGACGGGACAGCTACAAGAGACCCAGTACTTC. Translation gives CASSYSTGQLQETQYF.

The J gene is TRBJ2-7, the V gene TRBV3-1 (or the pseudogene TRBV3-2), with 8 nucleotides matching TRBD1. V shed 3 bases, J shed 4 bases, and the junction held 23 bases outside the gene matches. The CDR3 runs 20 residues. Looked up from germline, CDR1 is LGHDT and CDR2 is YNNKEL (reference sequence). In DNA form, the CDR3 reads TGTGCCAGCAGCCAGATAAGGCCGCTTACAGGGGGTGGATATTTATACGAGCAGTACTTC. Amino acid sequence: CASSQIRPLTGGGYLYEQYF.

V gene TRBV4-3 combines with J gene TRBJ1-2, with 7 bases lining up with TRBD1. The CDR3 consists of 16 residues. The germline gives CDR1 LGHNA, CDR2 YSLEER. Trimming cost V 1 base and J 5 bases; bases outside gene matches: 10. CDR3 in amino acids: CASSQVKGTEAYGYTF. CDR3 nucleotide sequence: TGCGCCAGCAGCCAAGTTAAAGGGACAGAGGCGTATGGCTACACCTTC.